The clone carrying this T cell receptor (beta chain) came up many times. The antigen is undetermined. The CDR3 spans 15 residues. The germline V gene has CDR1 MGHRA and CDR2 YSYEKL. V was shortened by 5 bases and J by 4 bases, with 18 bases between the two germline ends. Unique-molecular-identifier-tagged TCR beta cDNA libraries were used. One entry per CDR3 protein results from TCRdb running MiXCR on the PCR reads. The repertoire holds some 260,000 distinct CDR3 sequences, just over 35% seen once, with less than 6% in the top ten. The data were obtained in a study of post-analysis software for immune sequencing data. General study results and limits: Four or five TRBV segments were significantly more frequent in patients than in controls. TRBV5-6, TRBV5-1 and TRBV20-1 were among these segments. The normalized Chao1 diversity of multiple sclerosis patients was significantly lower than that of controls.

This clonotype was sampled from a girl aged 5 to 17 with multiple sclerosis. The sequencing sample was made of blood. The genes are TRBV4-1 and TRBJ2-7; TRBD1 might be the D (6 bases). CDR3 region: CASSFSRHRAYEQYF. For the CDR3, the DNA is TGCGCCAGCAGCTTCTCTCGGCACAGGGCGTACGAGCAGTACTTC.